These 15 T cell receptor beta chains share one sample of origin, sequenced in a study of blood T cell repertoires in COVID-19. The method was immunoSEQ multiplex PCR; TCRdb's version includes in-frame clones alone and lacks a portion of them. The data show 130,000 to 150,000 clones, 65% to 90% seen once. Sample: peripheral blood. These receptors all come from a human donor in a cohort sampled during active COVID-19.

The chain is built from TRBV28 and TRBJ2-2; D may be TRBD2 (5 bases). The germline V and J ends were trimmed by 7 bases and 1 base, with 7 bases remaining between them. This CDR3 contains 13 residues. The germline CDR1 and CDR2 sequences are MDHEN and SYDVKM. This chain's CDR3 is CASTGENTGELFF. DNA of the CDR3: TGTGCCAGCACCGGGGAGAACACCGGGGAGCTGTTTTTT.

The chain joins TRBV1 to TRBJ2-1; the DNA was not used to check the table's D call, TRBD1. TRBV1 is designated a pseudogene. This CDR3 is built from 16 residues. Written as DNA, the CDR3 is TGCACCAGCAGCCAAAAAACCACAGGGCCATACAATGAGCAGTTCTTC. Amino acid sequence: CTSSQKTTGPYNEQFF.

The chain recombines TRBV18 with TRBJ1-3; D may be TRBD1 (6 bases). This CDR3 region has 16 residues. Germline values: CDR1 KGHSH, CDR2 LQKENI. V gave up 0 bases and J gave up 3 bases, with 12 bases separating them. CDR3 protein: CASSPPPQGVGNTIYF. The CDR3 DNA reads as TGTGCCAGCTCACCACCGCCACAGGGAGTTGGAAACACCATATATTTT.

The rearrangement joins TRBV19 to TRBJ1-5, with TRBD1 as a possible D gene (5 bases). Germline V gene lookup returns CDR1 LNHDA and CDR2 SQIVND (reference sequence). Trimming pared 1 base from V and 6 bases from J, leaving 16 bases between. The CDR3 spans 16 residues. The CDR3 spells CASSIGQGRAGQPQHF. CDR3 in DNA: TGTGCCAGTAGTATAGGACAAGGCAGGGCCGGTCAGCCCCAGCATTTT.

The chain employs TRBV9 and TRBJ2-7, with 7 nucleotides matching TRBD2. CDR1 SGDLS and CDR2 YYNGEE come from the germline V gene. With 1 base clipped from V and 2 bases from J, the junction kept 3 bases outside the gene matches. This CDR3 has 14 residues. CDR3 nucleotides: TGTGCCAGCAGCGTATCTAGCGGAACCTACGAGCAGTACTTC. Residues: CASSVSSGTYEQYF.

The chain has TRBV27 and TRBJ2-7; TRBD2 aligns across 11 bases. The germline CDR1 and CDR2 sequences are MNHEY and SMNVEV (reference sequence). V lost 2 bases and J lost 3; bases outside the gene matches: 18. There are 20 residues in the CDR3. The CDR3 loop is CASSLIGTGLAAGYHYEQYF. The CDR3 nucleotides read TGTGCCAGCAGTTTAATTGGAACGGGACTAGCGGCGGGTTACCACTACGAGCAGTACTTC.

This chain connects TRBV19 to TRBJ2-2; 8 bases agree with TRBD2. V dropped 3 bases and J dropped 4; count of bases not matched to a gene: 7. The CDR3 consists of 16 residues. CDR1 is LNHDA, CDR2 SQIVND, per germline (reference sequence). CDR3 protein: CASSIGAGVGTGELFF. In nucleotides, the CDR3 is TGTGCCAGTAGTATTGGAGCGGGAGTGGGCACCGGGGAGCTGTTTTTT.

The chain employs TRBV9 and TRBJ2-4; 14 bases are a match to TRBD2. Per the germline V gene, CDR1 is SGDLS and CDR2 is YYNGEE. The CDR3 has 18 residues. J gave up 2 bases and V 3 bases, and 7 bases lay outside the gene matches. CDR3 coding DNA: TGTGCCAGCAGCGCGGGACTAGCGGGAGAGGTGACCAAAAACATTCAGTACTTC. Protein product: CASSAGLAGEVTKNIQYF.

V gene TRBV7-9 combines with J gene TRBJ2-7; D might be TRBD1 (6 bases). Trimming stripped 6 bases from V and 4 bases from J, with 10 bases between. The CDR3 sequence is 12 residues long. Germline loops: CDR1 SEHNR, CDR2 FQNEAQ (reference sequence). This CDR3 is CASRTGGYEQYF. The CDR3 DNA is TGTGCCAGCAGGACAGGCGGTTACGAGCAGTACTTC. Together with reference TRBV7-9 and TRBJ2-7, the CDR3 gives the full variable domain: DTGVSQNPRHKITKRGQNVTFRCDPISEHNRLYWYRQTLGQGPEFLTYFQNEAQLEKSRLLSDRFSAERPKGSFSTLEIQRTEQGDSAMYLCASRTGGYEQYFGPGTRLTVT.

The chain is built from TRBV7-2 and TRBJ2-7, with 8 positions matching TRBD1. Looked up from germline, CDR1 is SGHTA and CDR2 is FQGNSA. The ends lost 1 base at V and 3 bases at J; junction bases unmatched: 2. This CDR3 is 14 amino acids long. This chain's CDR3 is CASSLGQGNYEQYF. CDR3 DNA sequence: TGTGCCAGCAGCTTAGGACAGGGGAACTACGAGCAGTACTTC.

The V gene is TRBV27, the J gene TRBJ1-2; D uncertain. CDR3 length: 14 residues. Looked up from germline, CDR1 is MNHEY and CDR2 is SMNVEV (reference sequence). The V and J ends lost 4 bases and 4 bases respectively, with 13 bases between them. CDR3 protein: CASSSPGVGYGYTF. CDR3 coding DNA: TGTGCCAGCAGTTCCCCCGGGGTAGGCTATGGCTACACCTTC.

The gene calls are TRBV9 and TRBJ2-3; 9 nucleotides line up with TRBD2. The CDR3 runs 18 residues. The V and J ends lost 0 bases and 5 bases, in that order; junction bases with no gene match: 13. CDR1 and CDR2 from the germline V gene are SGDLS and YYNGEE. The CDR3 protein is CASSVGRLAGAGKDTQYF. The CDR3 coding sequence is TGTGCCAGCAGCGTAGGTCGATTAGCGGGAGCGGGCAAAGATACGCAGTATTTT.

The chain links TRBV6-5 to TRBJ1-1; D is perhaps TRBD1 (5 bases). CDR3 length: 16 residues. Per germline, CDR1 MNHEY and CDR2 SVGAGI. Trimming took off 2 bases at V and 4 bases at J, with 17 bases between the two ends. CDR3 sequence (DNA): TGTGCCAGCAGTTACATCCAGGGAGGCGTCGTCACTGAAGCTTTCTTT. Encoded protein: CASSYIQGGVVTEAFF.

The V gene is TRBV6-5, the J gene TRBJ1-5; 10 bases align to TRBD1. The V gene's germline CDR1 is MNHEY and CDR2 SVGAGI. The trim removed 5 bases at V and 2 bases at J, leaving 3 bases unmatched. The CDR3 totals 15 residues. The CDR3 reads CASSRDRGGNQPQHF. The CDR3 DNA is TGTGCCAGCAGTAGGGACAGGGGAGGCAATCAGCCCCAGCATTTT.

The chain joins TRBV6-2 or TRBV6-3 to TRBJ2-3, with 8 positions matching TRBD1. Germline lookup yields CDR1 MNHEY and CDR2 SVGEGT. CDR3 length: 15 residues. V gave up 3 bases and J gave up 4 bases; unmatched junction bases: 6. The chain's CDR3 is CASSYQGAGPDTQYF. CDR3 DNA: TGTGCCAGCAGTTATCAGGGGGCAGGACCAGATACGCAGTATTTT.